The present TCR beta chain was sequenced within a study of T cell responses to AZD1222 COVID-19 vaccine. This table comes from immunoSEQ multiplex PCR, and its TCRdb copy is limited to in-frame clones, with some not included. The sample carries some 140,000 clones, 88% recorded once. The CDR3 totals 15 residues. Germline lookup yields CDR1 MGHDK and CDR2 SYGVNS. The J segment lost 2 bases and the V segment lost 8 bases, leaving 5 bases of the junction unmatched. A note on this clone: The antigen is unknown.

The study's findings and limits: Most donors were white British and more were female, and clonal diversity was possibly underestimated.

The clonotype was recovered from an adult in good health. The chain couples TRBV25-1 to TRBJ1-5; 11 bases map to TRBD1. The specimen was peripheral blood, collected on day 0 of AZD1222 vaccination. In nucleotides, the CDR3 is TGTGCCAGCGGGGGGACAGGGGGTCGCAATCAGCCCCAGCATTTT. Its translation is CASGGTGGRNQPQHF.